This T cell receptor (beta chain) is from a study of CD8 T cells in Susac syndrome. This CDR3 is 15 amino acids long. Trimming shortened V by 6 bases and J by 0 bases, and 15 bases separated the two germline ends. Germline CDR1 DFQATT, CDR2 SNEGSKA (reference sequence). TCR beta from blood CD8+ and CD4+ T cells was sequenced. The RNA input was roughly 0.45 to 1 ug, and it was reverse transcribed with random hexamers. TCRdb recomputed calls from the immunoSEQ multiplex PCR reads with MiXCR, one row per CDR3 protein. The sample lists just over 150,000 distinct CDR3 sequences, roughly 96% occurring once.

The sample was CD8+ T cells from PBMCs. The chain has TRBV20-1 and TRBJ2-1; no definite D call. The TCR originated in a human donor with multiple sclerosis. The CDR3 sequence is CSAARSKSSYNEQFF. The CDR3 DNA reads as TGCAGTGCGGCGAGGTCAAAGAGCTCCTACAATGAGCAGTTCTTC.